The rows below give T cell receptor beta chains drawn from one sample of a study of blood T cell repertoires in COVID-19. Only in-frame clones appear in the TCRdb table, and some are missing; sequencing was by immunoSEQ multiplex PCR. The table has approximately 300,000 clones, about 90% seen once. What was sequenced was PBMCs or T cells enriched from blood (not recorded which). The receptors come from a woman aged 30 to 39 who had recovered from COVID-19. The conserved cysteine and the conserved F or W are not part of the CDR3 here. Fields, in order: CDR3 length, V gene, clone size, J gene, CDR3 protein. Only part of the rows carry a size: once, few, many, or a class if the clone is expanded.

length: 11
V: TRBV4-3
size: .
J: TRBJ1-1
CDR3: ASSKAGFTEAF

length: 12
V: TRBV6-5
size: .
J: TRBJ2-5
CDR3: ASSKTGGGETQY

length: 12
V: TRBV4-3
size: .
J: TRBJ1-1
CDR3: ASSRRVLDTEAF

length: 11
V: TRBV7-6
size: .
J: TRBJ1-1
CDR3: ASILGGFKEAF

length: 10
V: TRBV13
size: .
J: TRBJ1-1
CDR3: ASSLGGAEAF

length: 10
V: TRBV2
size: .
J: TRBJ1-2
CDR3: ASRGTGKGYT

length: 13
V: TRBV6-5
size: .
J: TRBJ1-4
CDR3: ASQKDRGGWEKLF

length: 15
V: TRBV19
size: .
J: TRBJ2-1
CDR3: ASSIVMGTPGYNEQF

length: 13
V: TRBV11-2
size: .
J: TRBJ1-2
CDR3: ASRSLRKLNYGYT

length: 12
V: TRBV5-1
size: .
J: TRBJ2-3
CDR3: ASSLRTGADTQY

length: 14
V: TRBV5-4
size: few
J: TRBJ1-1
CDR3: ASSLPSGGGDTEAF

length: 13
V: TRBV9
size: .
J: TRBJ2-4
CDR3: ASSVEAGGKNIQY

length: 10
V: TRBV7-6
size: once
J: TRBJ1-1
CDR3: ASSLEAAEAF

length: 10
V: TRBV30
size: few
J: TRBJ1-2
CDR3: AWNRPNYGYT

length: 13
V: TRBV5-4
size: .
J: TRBJ2-7
CDR3: ASSSVAGRNYEQY

length: 13
V: TRBV6-5
size: .
J: TRBJ2-5
CDR3: ASSRAGGPSETQY

length: 12
V: TRBV3-1/TRBV3-2
size: .
J: TRBJ1-1
CDR3: ASSQGDMVPEAF

length: 13
V: TRBV7-6
size: .
J: TRBJ2-5
CDR3: ASSQDRGSVETQY

length: 11
V: TRBV5-4
size: .
J: TRBJ1-1
CDR3: ASSPGTGDVAF

length: 17
V: TRBV30
size: .
J: TRBJ1-5
CDR3: AWRIGSGHIGSGNQPQH

length: 9
V: TRBV19
size: .
J: TRBJ1-1
CDR3: ASSIPFEAF

length: 13
V: TRBV19
size: .
J: TRBJ2-3
CDR3: ASALGLAGADTQY

length: 12
V: TRBV6-2/TRBV6-3
size: once
J: TRBJ1-2
CDR3: ASSRTDRIYGYT

length: 12
V: TRBV4-1
size: .
J: TRBJ1-5
CDR3: ASSQVGANQPQH

length: 11
V: TRBV12-3/TRBV12-4
size: once
J: TRBJ2-5
CDR3: ASSLTSRETQY

length: 15
V: TRBV7-2
size: .
J: TRBJ2-7
CDR3: ASSLISAGVRGSEQY

length: 13
V: TRBV29-1
size: .
J: TRBJ2-7
CDR3: SVALRAGGSYEQY

length: 14
V: TRBV27
size: .
J: TRBJ1-4
CDR3: ASSSKLTGRNEKLF

length: 13
V: TRBV14
size: .
J: TRBJ2-5
CDR3: ASSQGDWEGETQY

length: 10
V: TRBV6-6
size: .
J: TRBJ1-1
CDR3: ASSLRQNEAF

length: 9
V: TRBV30
size: .
J: TRBJ1-2
CDR3: AWSVLVGYT

length: 13
V: TRBV7-7
size: .
J: TRBJ2-2
CDR3: ASSLMTVNTGELF

length: 15
V: TRBV4-3
size: .
J: TRBJ2-3
CDR3: ASSQDLAANLGDTQY

length: 13
V: TRBV7-6
size: .
J: TRBJ1-5
CDR3: ASSPGTGANQPQH

length: 10
V: TRBV19
size: .
J: TRBJ1-2
CDR3: ASSHRGSGYT

length: 11
V: TRBV30
size: .
J: TRBJ1-2
CDR3: AWNLGGYYGYT

length: 11
V: TRBV2
size: .
J: TRBJ2-7
CDR3: ASSRDSHYEQY

length: 12
V: TRBV3-1/TRBV3-2
size: .
J: TRBJ1-2
CDR3: ASSQDNGIYGYT

length: 11
V: TRBV2
size: .
J: TRBJ1-1
CDR3: ASSAGGLPEAF

length: 13
V: TRBV30
size: .
J: TRBJ1-3
CDR3: AWSARTGAGNTIY

length: 12
V: TRBV5-1
size: .
J: TRBJ2-2
CDR3: ASSSSEPAGELF

length: 11
V: TRBV4-1
size: .
J: TRBJ1-1
CDR3: ASSQDGMFIAF

length: 12
V: TRBV30
size: .
J: TRBJ1-1
CDR3: AWSGGGEDTEAF

length: 12
V: TRBV5-5
size: .
J: TRBJ1-5
CDR3: ASSLLPGNQPQH

length: 11
V: TRBV3-1/TRBV3-2
size: .
J: TRBJ1-2
CDR3: ASSRQGNYGYT

length: 12
V: TRBV11-2
size: .
J: TRBJ2-7
CDR3: ASKLGQGTYEQY

length: 14
V: TRBV19
size: .
J: TRBJ1-6
CDR3: ASSPWQGLGNSPLH

length: 12
V: TRBV5-4
size: .
J: TRBJ1-1
CDR3: ASSSREVNTEAF

length: 13
V: TRBV20-1
size: .
J: TRBJ2-3
CDR3: SASRPGGMQDTQY

length: 14
V: TRBV4-3
size: .
J: TRBJ1-3
CDR3: ASSQDGNPSGNTIY

length: 13
V: TRBV3-1/TRBV3-2
size: .
J: TRBJ1-2
CDR3: ASSQDFRQVYGYT

length: 12
V: TRBV2
size: .
J: TRBJ2-1
CDR3: ASSEIGRRGGQF

length: 13
V: TRBV5-8
size: .
J: TRBJ1-1
CDR3: ASTLPNGVNTEAF

length: 11
V: TRBV18
size: .
J: TRBJ1-1
CDR3: ASSPRPGQGAF

length: 14
V: TRBV19
size: .
J: TRBJ2-1
CDR3: ASIPGGAGGNNEQF

length: 9
V: TRBV7-9
size: few
J: TRBJ2-2
CDR3: ASTRGGPVF

length: 12
V: TRBV6-2/TRBV6-3
size: .
J: TRBJ2-3
CDR3: ASSYGRAADTQY

length: 11
V: TRBV25-1
size: .
J: TRBJ1-2
CDR3: ASSDSGIGGYT

length: 11
V: TRBV6-5
size: .
J: TRBJ1-1
CDR3: ASYGQTNTEAF

length: 11
V: TRBV5-1
size: .
J: TRBJ1-1
CDR3: ASSSELSGEAF